This TCR beta chain was recovered during a study of blood T cell repertoires in COVID-19. Clones were sequenced by immunoSEQ multiplex PCR, and TCRdb holds only the in-frame ones, with some missing. Among 240,000 or so clones listed, 85% to 90% were seen once. Germline V lookup: CDR1 MNHEY, CDR2 SVGEGT. The germline V and J ends were trimmed by 3 bases and 3 bases, with 24 bases remaining between them. This CDR3 is built from 19 residues. This rearrangement joins TRBV6-2 or TRBV6-3 to TRBJ2-4; weak D call: TRBD2 (6 bases). Sequencing was performed on peripheral blood. The origin of this receptor is a woman between 40 and 50 years old who had recovered from COVID-19. The CDR3 spells CASSYWGTQGGFGKNIQYF. The CDR3 DNA reads as TGTGCCAGCAGTTATTGGGGGACCCAGGGAGGCTTCGGCAAAAACATTCAGTACTTC.